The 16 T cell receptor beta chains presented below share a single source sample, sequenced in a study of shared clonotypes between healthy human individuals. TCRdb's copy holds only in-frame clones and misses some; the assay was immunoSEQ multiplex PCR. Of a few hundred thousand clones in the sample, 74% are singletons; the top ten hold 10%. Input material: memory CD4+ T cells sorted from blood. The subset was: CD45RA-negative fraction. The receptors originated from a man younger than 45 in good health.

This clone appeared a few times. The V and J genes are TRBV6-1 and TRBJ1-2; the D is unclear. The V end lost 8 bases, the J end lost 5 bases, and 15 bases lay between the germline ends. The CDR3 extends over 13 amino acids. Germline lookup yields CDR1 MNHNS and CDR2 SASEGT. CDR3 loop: CASSPRAFYGYTF. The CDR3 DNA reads TGTGCCAGCTCACCTCGGGCCTTTTATGGCTACACCTTC.

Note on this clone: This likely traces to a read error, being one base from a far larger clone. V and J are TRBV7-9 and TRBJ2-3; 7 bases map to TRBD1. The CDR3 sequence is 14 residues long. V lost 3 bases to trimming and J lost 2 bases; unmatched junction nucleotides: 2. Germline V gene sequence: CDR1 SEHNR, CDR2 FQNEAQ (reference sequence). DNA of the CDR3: TGTGCCAGCAGCTTCGGGACAGCCACAGATACGCAGTATTTT. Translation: CASSFGTATDTQYF.

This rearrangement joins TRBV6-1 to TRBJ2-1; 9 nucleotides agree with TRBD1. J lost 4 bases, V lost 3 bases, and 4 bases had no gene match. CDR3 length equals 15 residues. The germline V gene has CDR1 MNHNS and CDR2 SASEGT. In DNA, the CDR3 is TGTGCCAGCAGTGACGAGGACAGGGGATACAATGAGCAGTTCTTC. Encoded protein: CASSDEDRGYNEQFF.

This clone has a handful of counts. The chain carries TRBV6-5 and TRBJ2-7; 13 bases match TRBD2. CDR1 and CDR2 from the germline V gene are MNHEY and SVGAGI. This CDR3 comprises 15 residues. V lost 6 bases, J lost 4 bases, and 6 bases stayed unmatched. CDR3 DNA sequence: TGTGCCAGCAGACCCGGACTAGCGGGAGTTTACGAGCAGTACTTC. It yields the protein CASRPGLAGVYEQYF.

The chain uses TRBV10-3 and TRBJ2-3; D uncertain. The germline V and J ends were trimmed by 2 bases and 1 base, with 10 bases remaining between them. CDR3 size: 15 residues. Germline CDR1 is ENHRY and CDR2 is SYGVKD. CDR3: CAISEGSAGTDTQYF. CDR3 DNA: TGTGCCATCAGTGAGGGCAGTGCCGGCACAGATACGCAGTATTTT.

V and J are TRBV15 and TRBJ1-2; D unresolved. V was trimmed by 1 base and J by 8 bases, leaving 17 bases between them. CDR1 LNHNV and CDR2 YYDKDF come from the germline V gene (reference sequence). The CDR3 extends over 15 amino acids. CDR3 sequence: CATSRVLRGFGGYTF. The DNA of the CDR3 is TGTGCCACCAGCAGAGTCCTGAGAGGTTTCGGGGGCTACACCTTC.

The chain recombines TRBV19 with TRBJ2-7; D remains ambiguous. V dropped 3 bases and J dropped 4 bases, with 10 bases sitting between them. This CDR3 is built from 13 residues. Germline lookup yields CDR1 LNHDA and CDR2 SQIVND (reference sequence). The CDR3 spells CASSIQARYEQYF. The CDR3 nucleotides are TGTGCCAGTAGTATCCAGGCCCGATACGAGCAGTACTTC.

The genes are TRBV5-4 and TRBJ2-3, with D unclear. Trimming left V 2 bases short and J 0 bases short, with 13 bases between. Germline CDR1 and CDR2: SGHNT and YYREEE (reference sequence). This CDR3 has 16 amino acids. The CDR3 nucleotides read TGTGCCAGCAGCTTATCCTCTCGGGTAAGCACAGATACGCAGTATTTT. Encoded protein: CASSLSSRVSTDTQYF.

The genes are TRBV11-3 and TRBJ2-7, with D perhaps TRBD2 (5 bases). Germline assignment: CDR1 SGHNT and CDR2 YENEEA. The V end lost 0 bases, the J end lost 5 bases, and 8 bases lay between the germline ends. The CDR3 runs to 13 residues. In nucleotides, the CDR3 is TGTGCCAGCAGCTTAGATTGGGGAGACGAGCAGTACTTC. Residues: CASSLDWGDEQYF. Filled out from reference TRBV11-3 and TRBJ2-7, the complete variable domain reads EAGVVQSPRYKIIEKKQPVAFWCNPISGHNTLYWYLQNLGQGPELLIRYENEEAVDDSQLPKDRFSAERLKGVDSTLKIQPAELGDSAVYLCASSLDWGDEQYFGPGTRLTVT.

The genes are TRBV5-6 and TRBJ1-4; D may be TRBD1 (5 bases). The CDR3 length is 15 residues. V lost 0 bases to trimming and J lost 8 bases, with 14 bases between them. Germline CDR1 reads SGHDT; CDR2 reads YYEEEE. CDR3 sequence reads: CASSLARQGGEKLFF. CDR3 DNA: TGTGCCAGCAGCTTGGCTCGTCAGGGAGGGGAAAAACTGTTTTTT. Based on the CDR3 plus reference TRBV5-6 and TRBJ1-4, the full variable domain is DAGVTQSPTHLIKTRGQQVTLRCSPKSGHDTVSWYQQALGQGPQFIFQYYEEEERQRGNFPDRFSGHQFPNYSSELNVNALLLGDSALYLCASSLARQGGEKLFFGSGTQLSVL.

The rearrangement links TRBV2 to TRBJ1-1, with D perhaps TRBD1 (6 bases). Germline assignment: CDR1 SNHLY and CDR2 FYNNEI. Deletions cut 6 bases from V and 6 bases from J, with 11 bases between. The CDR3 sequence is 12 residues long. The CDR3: CASRDRGPEAFF. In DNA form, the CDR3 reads TGTGCCAGCAGGGACCGGGGGCCTGAAGCTTTCTTT.

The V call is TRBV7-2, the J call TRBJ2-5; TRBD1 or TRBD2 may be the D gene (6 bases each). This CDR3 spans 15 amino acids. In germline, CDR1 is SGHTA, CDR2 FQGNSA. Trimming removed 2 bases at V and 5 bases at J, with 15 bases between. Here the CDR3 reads CASSLRRERGETQYF. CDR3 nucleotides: TGTGCCAGCAGCTTACGGCGGGAAAGGGGGGAGACCCAGTACTTC.

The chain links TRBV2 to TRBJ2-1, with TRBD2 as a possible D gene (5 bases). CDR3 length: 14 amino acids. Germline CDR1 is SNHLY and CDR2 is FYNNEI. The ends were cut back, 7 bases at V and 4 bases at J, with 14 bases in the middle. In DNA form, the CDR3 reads TGTGCCAGCAACCTCGACTACACATACAATGAGCAGTTCTTC. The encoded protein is CASNLDYTYNEQFF.

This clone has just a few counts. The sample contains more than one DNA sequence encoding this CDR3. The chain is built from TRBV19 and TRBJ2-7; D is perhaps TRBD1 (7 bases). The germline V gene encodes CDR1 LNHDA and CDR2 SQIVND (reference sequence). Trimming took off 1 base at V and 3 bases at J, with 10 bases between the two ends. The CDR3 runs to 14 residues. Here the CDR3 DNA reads TGTGCCAGTAGTATAGCCAGGGGGGACTACGAGCAGTACTTC. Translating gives CASSIARGDYEQYF.

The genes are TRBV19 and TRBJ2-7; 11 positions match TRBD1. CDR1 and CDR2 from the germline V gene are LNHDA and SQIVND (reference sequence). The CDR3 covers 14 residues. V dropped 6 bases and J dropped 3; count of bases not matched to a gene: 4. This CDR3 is CASSRGQGGYEQYF. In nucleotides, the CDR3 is TGTGCCAGTAGCAGGGGACAGGGGGGCTACGAGCAGTACTTC.

CDR3 amino acids: CASSESLRGSNQPQHF. The CDR3 DNA sequence: TGTGCCAGCAGTGAGTCTCTCAGGGGCAGCAATCAGCCCCAGCATTTT. This rearrangement joins TRBV6-1 to TRBJ1-5, with D possibly matching TRBD1 (6 bases). V lost 3 bases to trimming and J lost 1 base, with 13 bases between them. The CDR3 is 16 residues long. In germline, CDR1 is MNHNS, CDR2 SASEGT.